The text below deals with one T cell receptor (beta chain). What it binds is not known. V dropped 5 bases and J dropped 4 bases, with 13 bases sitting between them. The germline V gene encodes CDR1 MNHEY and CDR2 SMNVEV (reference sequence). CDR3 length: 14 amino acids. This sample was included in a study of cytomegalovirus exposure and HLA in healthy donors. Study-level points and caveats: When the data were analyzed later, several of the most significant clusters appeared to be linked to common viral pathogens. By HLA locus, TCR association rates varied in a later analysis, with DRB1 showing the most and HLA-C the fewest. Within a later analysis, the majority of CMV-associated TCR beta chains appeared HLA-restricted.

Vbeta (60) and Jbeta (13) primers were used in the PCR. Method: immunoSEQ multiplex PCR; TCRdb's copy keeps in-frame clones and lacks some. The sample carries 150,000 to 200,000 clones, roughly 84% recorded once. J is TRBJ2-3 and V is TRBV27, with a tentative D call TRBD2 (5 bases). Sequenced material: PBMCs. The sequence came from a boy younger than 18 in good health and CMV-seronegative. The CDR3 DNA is TGTGCCAGCAGTGCCCTAGCAGCAGCAGATACGCAGTATTTT. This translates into CASSALAAADTQYF.